The T cell receptor (beta chain) described here comes from a study of blood T cell repertoires in COVID-19. Overall study: Some COVID-19 samples were acute and others convalescent; all came from the United States, Italy and Spain.

Source study methods: How many nucleated cells were present was estimated from reference gene primer amplification. Some clones are missing from TCRdb's copy, which holds only in-frame ones; the method was immunoSEQ multiplex PCR. D and trimming come from the DNA, and the V and J calls and clone size come from that table. The sample holds tens of thousands of clones; approximately 84% are singletons and the top ten take 28%. The CDR3 totals 14 residues. Trimming took 7 bases from V and 7 from J; bases not matched to a gene: 12. Germline CDR1 is LNHDA and CDR2 is SQIVND (reference sequence). The origin of this receptor is a human donor in a cohort sampled during active COVID-19. The sample consisted of peripheral blood. This chain links TRBV19 with TRBJ1-1; 7 nucleotides line up with TRBD1. As DNA, the CDR3 is TGTGCCAGTACTCTCACAGGGGCTACTAATGAAGCTTTCTTT. Its translation is CASTLTGATNEAFF.